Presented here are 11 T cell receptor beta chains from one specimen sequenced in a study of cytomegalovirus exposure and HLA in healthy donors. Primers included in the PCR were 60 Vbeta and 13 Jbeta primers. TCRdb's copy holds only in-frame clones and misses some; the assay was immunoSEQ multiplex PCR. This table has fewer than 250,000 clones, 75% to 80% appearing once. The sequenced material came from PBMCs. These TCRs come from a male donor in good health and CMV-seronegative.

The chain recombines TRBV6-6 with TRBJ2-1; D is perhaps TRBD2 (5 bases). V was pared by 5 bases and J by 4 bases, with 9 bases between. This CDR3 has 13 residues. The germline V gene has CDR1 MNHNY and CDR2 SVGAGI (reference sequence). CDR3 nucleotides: TGTGCCAGCAGTCAAGGACTGTACAATGAGCAGTTCTTC. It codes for CASSQGLYNEQFF.

The CDR3 spells CASSHTGGSYYEQYF. Here the CDR3 DNA reads TGCGCCAGCAGCCACACAGGGGGTTCCTACTACGAGCAGTACTTC. This chain links TRBV4-3 with TRBJ2-7; 8 nucleotides agree with TRBD1. CDR1 is LGHNA and CDR2 is YSLEER in the germline V gene. The J segment lost 3 bases and the V segment lost 3 bases, leaving 7 bases of the junction unmatched. The CDR3 runs to 15 residues.

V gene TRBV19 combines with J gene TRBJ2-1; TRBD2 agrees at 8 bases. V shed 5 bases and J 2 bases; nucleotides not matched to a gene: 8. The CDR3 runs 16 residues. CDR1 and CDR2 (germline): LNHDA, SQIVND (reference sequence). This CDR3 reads CASSFGAGGPYNEQFF. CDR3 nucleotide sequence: TGTGCCAGTAGTTTTGGCGCGGGGGGCCCCTACAATGAGCAGTTCTTC.

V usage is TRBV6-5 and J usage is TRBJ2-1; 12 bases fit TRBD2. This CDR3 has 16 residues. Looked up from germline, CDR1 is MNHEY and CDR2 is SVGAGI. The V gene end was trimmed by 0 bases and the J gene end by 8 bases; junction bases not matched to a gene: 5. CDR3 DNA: TGTGCCAGCAGTTACTCGACTAGCGGGAGAGGGCATGAGCAGTTCTTC. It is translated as CASSYSTSGRGHEQFF.

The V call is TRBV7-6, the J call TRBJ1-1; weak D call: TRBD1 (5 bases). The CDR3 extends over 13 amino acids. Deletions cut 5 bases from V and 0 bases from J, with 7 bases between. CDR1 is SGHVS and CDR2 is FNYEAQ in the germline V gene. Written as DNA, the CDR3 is TGTGCCAGCAGCCTGACAGTGAACACTGAAGCTTTCTTT. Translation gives CASSLTVNTEAFF.

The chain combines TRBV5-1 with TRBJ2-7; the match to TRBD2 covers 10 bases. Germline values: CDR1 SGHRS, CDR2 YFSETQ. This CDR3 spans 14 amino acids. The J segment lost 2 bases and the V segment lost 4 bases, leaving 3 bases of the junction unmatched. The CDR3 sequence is CASSISGRAYEQYF. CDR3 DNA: TGCGCCAGCAGCATAAGCGGGAGGGCCTACGAGCAGTACTTC.

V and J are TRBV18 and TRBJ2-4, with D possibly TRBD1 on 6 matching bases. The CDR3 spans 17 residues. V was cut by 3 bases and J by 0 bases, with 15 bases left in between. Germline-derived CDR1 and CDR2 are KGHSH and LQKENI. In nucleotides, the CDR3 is TGTGCCAGCTCACCGATTCGGACAGCAGTAGCCAAAAACATTCAGTACTTC. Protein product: CASSPIRTAVAKNIQYF.

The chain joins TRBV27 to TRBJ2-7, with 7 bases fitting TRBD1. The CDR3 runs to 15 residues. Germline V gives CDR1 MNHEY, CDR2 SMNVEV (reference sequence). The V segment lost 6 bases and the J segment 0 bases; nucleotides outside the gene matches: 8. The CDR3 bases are TGTGCCAGCAGCTTAAGGGACAGCAGCTCCTACGAGCAGTACTTC. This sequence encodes CASSLRDSSSYEQYF.

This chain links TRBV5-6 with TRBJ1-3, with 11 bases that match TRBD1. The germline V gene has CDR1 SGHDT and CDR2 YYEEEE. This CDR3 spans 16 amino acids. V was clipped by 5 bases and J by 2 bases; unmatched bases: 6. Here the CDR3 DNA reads TGTGCCAGCAGGCGTGCGGACAGGGGGCCTGGAAACACCATATATTTT. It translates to CASRRADRGPGNTIYF.

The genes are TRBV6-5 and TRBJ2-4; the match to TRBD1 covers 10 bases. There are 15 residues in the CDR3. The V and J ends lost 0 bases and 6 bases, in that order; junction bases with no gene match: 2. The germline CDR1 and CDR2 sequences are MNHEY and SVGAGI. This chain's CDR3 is CASSYSGDRGNIQYF. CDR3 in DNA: TGTGCCAGCAGTTACTCGGGGGACAGGGGAAACATTCAGTACTTC.

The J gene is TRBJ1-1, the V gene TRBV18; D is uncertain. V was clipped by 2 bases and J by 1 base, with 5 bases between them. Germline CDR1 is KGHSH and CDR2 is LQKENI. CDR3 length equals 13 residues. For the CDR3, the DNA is TGTGCCAGCTCACCAGACTCGAACACTGAAGCTTTCTTT. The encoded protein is CASSPDSNTEAFF.